These 7 T cell receptor beta chains originate from one sample sequenced in a study of technical replicates of blood from a few donors (TCRdb year 2017). Receptor libraries were prepared by the immunoSEQ multiplex PCR assay. As stored in TCRdb, this immuneACCESS dataset retains in-frame rearrangements with V and J assigned. A fraction of the clones does not appear; measured against another copy, unresolved V genes explain less than half of the discrepancy, and the remainder lacks a known reason. The sample table contains about 97,000 clones; only one count was recorded for approximately 94% of them. The ten largest account for around 0.33% of the sample. The sequenced sample consisted of T cells isolated from PBMCs. The source of these receptors is a human donor in good health.

This sequence joins TRBV5-4 and TRBJ2-2; TRBD1 matches 8 bases. V dropped 4 bases and J dropped 1; count of bases not matched to a gene: 3. The CDR3 has 15 residues. Germline V gives CDR1 SGHNT, CDR2 YYREEE (reference sequence). The CDR3 loop is CASSPGTGNTGELFF. The CDR3 nucleotides read TGTGCCAGCAGCCCGGGGACAGGGAACACCGGGGAGCTGTTTTTT.

The chain joins TRBV27 to TRBJ2-3; a weak D match, TRBD2 (6 bases). Germline V lookup: CDR1 MNHEY, CDR2 SMNVEV (reference sequence). This CDR3 is built from 17 residues. V lost 5 bases to trimming and J lost 3 bases, with 21 bases between them. In DNA form, the CDR3 reads TGTGCCAGCAGTCCCCATGTACGGGAGAAGGGAACAGATACGCAGTATTTT. This translates into CASSPHVREKGTDTQYF.

Comment on this clone: Other DNA sequences from this sample encode an identical CDR3 as well. The chain recombines TRBV7-8 with TRBJ1-2; D is uncertain. Germline V gives CDR1 SGHVS, CDR2 FQNEAQ. V was shortened by 4 bases and J by 0 bases, with 9 bases between the two germline ends. CDR3 length equals 14 residues. CDR3 protein: CASSSEDTNYGYTF. The CDR3 DNA follows: TGTGCCAGCAGCTCAGAGGATACTAACTATGGCTACACCTTC.

The chain recombines TRBV6-5 with TRBJ2-1; 9 bases fit TRBD2. The CDR3 contains 14 residues. CDR1 MNHEY and CDR2 SVGAGI come from the germline V gene. Trimming removed 8 bases from V and 8 bases from J; junction bases left unmatched: 10. The CDR3 DNA follows: TGTGCCAGCCGAAGGGCTAGCGGGACCCATGAGCAGTTCTTC. It specifies CASRRASGTHEQFF.

This clone was found once. This chain connects TRBV18 to TRBJ2-5; D is uncertain. The germline CDR1 and CDR2 sequences are KGHSH and LQKENI. V lost 3 bases, J lost 1 base, and 6 bases lay in between. The CDR3 is 13 amino acids. The CDR3 reads CASSPPVQETQYF. The CDR3 DNA reads TGTGCCAGCTCACCCCCCGTCCAAGAGACCCAGTACTTC.

The chain recombines TRBV10-2 with TRBJ1-5; TRBD1 might be the D (5 bases). Germline CDR1 WSHSY, CDR2 SAAADI. The CDR3 has 14 residues. Trimming stripped 8 bases from V and 1 base from J, with 12 bases between. DNA of the CDR3: TGCGCCAGCCGGGGGTGGGGAAGCAATCAGCCCCAGCATTTT. Its translation: CASRGWGSNQPQHF.

This rearrangement joins TRBV11-3 to TRBJ1-1; D not resolved. There are 16 residues in the CDR3. Trimming left V 2 bases short and J 0 bases short, with 13 bases between. Per germline, CDR1 SGHNT and CDR2 YENEEA. CDR3 coding DNA: TGTGCCAGCAGCTTAAGTGCAGGACTCATGAACACTGAAGCTTTCTTT. It encodes CASSLSAGLMNTEAFF.